This T cell receptor beta chain was recorded in a study of blood T cell repertoires in COVID-19. Study context: Some COVID-19 samples were acute and others convalescent; all came from the United States, Italy and Spain. Sample material is recorded as cDNA or gDNA derived from T cells, B-cell-depleted T cells, or PBMCs.

Authors' data handling: Researchers report that nucleated cell counts were estimated from reference gene primer amplification. Using immunoSEQ multiplex PCR, the repertoire was profiled, and TCRdb retains in-frame clones only, with some absent. V, J and clone size are those of that table, while D and trimming were read from the DNA. The table has approximately 71,000 clones, around 79% seen once. With respect to this clone: A much larger clone differs by one base, so this may be a read error.

Trimming left V 1 base short and J 6 bases short, with 4 bases between. Germline V gives CDR1 SEHNR, CDR2 FQNEAQ (reference sequence). The CDR3 consists of 13 residues. This sequence was found in a man between 60 and 70 years old with active or convalescent COVID-19. The rearrangement uses TRBV7-9 and TRBJ1-6, with no clear D. Sequencing input: peripheral blood. CDR3 DNA: TGTGCCAGCAGCTTAGACTCTAATTCACCCCTCCACTTT. Residues: CASSLDSNSPLHF. Complete variable domain (other parts from reference TRBV7-9 and TRBJ1-6): DTGVSQNPRHKITKRGQNVTFRCDPISEHNRLYWYRQTLGQGPEFLTYFQNEAQLEKSRLLSDRFSAERPKGSFSTLEIQRTEQGDSAMYLCASSLDSNSPLHFGNGTRLTVT.